The 20 T cell receptor beta chains listed next were all sequenced from one sample in a study of cytomegalovirus exposure and HLA in healthy donors. 13 Jbeta primers and 60 Vbeta primers were used for the PCR. Using immunoSEQ multiplex PCR, the repertoire was profiled, and TCRdb retains in-frame clones only, with some absent. Of around 200,000 clones listed, roughly four fifths are singletons. The sequencing sample was made of PBMCs. The receptors were gathered from a woman under 30 in good health and CMV-seronegative.

This clone was detected once. The chain joins TRBV29-1 to TRBJ2-3; 7 bases fit TRBD2. V trimming: 5 bases; J trimming: 1 base; junction bases outside the gene matches: 6. The V gene's germline CDR1 is SQVTM and CDR2 ANQGSEA. The CDR3 spans 14 residues. CDR3 region: CSVPRELGTDTQYF. Here the CDR3 DNA reads TGCAGCGTTCCGCGGGAGCTGGGCACAGATACGCAGTATTTT.

This clone was detected a few times. The genes are TRBV5-1 and TRBJ1-1; 7 bases map to TRBD1. From germline, CDR1 is SGHRS and CDR2 YFSETQ. This CDR3 contains 16 residues. Losses at the gene ends were 0 bases for V and 4 bases for J; bases not matched to a gene: 9. Here the CDR3 DNA reads TGCGCCAGCAGCTTGGCCGGAGGGGGCATAAGCACTGAAGCTTTCTTT. Protein product: CASSLAGGGISTEAFF. The whole variable domain, remainder taken from reference TRBV5-1 and TRBJ1-1, is KAGVTQTPRYLIKTRGQQVTLSCSPISGHRSVSWYQQTPGQGLQFLFEYFSETQRNKGNFPGRFSGRQFSNSRSEMNVSTLELGDSALYLCASSLAGGGISTEAFFGQGTRLTVV.

The chain is built from TRBV27 and TRBJ2-3; 7 bases are shared with TRBD1. V lost 5 bases to trimming and J lost 5 bases; unmatched junction nucleotides: 13. Germline-derived CDR1 and CDR2 are MNHEY and SMNVEV (reference sequence). The CDR3 extends over 16 amino acids. The CDR3 protein is CASSPEQGRGGDTQYF. CDR3 DNA sequence: TGTGCCAGCAGTCCGGAACAGGGGCGAGGGGGAGATACGCAGTATTTT.

CDR3 sequence reads: CSVEGGISDTQYF. Written as DNA, the CDR3 is TGCAGCGTTGAGGGGGGAATCTCTGATACGCAGTATTTT. The chain recombines TRBV29-1 with TRBJ2-3; TRBD2 might be the D (6 bases). This CDR3 spans 13 amino acids. CDR1 and CDR2 (germline): SQVTM, ANQGSEA. Trimming left V 3 bases short and J 6 bases short, with 13 bases between.

This chain uses TRBV5-1 with TRBJ2-1, with D possibly being TRBD2 (5 bases). V dropped 5 bases and J dropped 9 bases, with 9 bases sitting between them. The CDR3 covers 11 residues. Germline CDR1 SGHRS, CDR2 YFSETQ. CDR3 in DNA: TGCGCCAGCAGAGGCGGGCCTGAGCAGTTCTTC. Translated, it gives CASRGGPEQFF. Combining the CDR3 with reference TRBV5-1 and TRBJ2-1 gives the whole variable domain KAGVTQTPRYLIKTRGQQVTLSCSPISGHRSVSWYQQTPGQGLQFLFEYFSETQRNKGNFPGRFSGRQFSNSRSEMNVSTLELGDSALYLCASRGGPEQFFGPGTRLTVL.

The chain couples TRBV4-1 to TRBJ2-7, with D perhaps matching TRBD1 (6 bases). V was cut by 3 bases and J by 2 bases, with 17 bases left in between. CDR3 size: 16 residues. Germline loops: CDR1 MGHRA, CDR2 YSYEKL. In DNA, the CDR3 is TGCGCCAGCAGCCACCCAGGAGACAGGCTTCCCTACGAGCAGTACTTC. Translated, it gives CASSHPGDRLPYEQYF.

The CDR3 DNA is TGCGCCAGCAGACCGACAGGGCCAAGGGAGACCCAGTACTTC. This translates into CASRPTGPRETQYF. V gene TRBV5-1 combines with J gene TRBJ2-5; 7 positions match TRBD1. Germline V gene data show CDR1 as SGHRS and CDR2 as YFSETQ. After removal of 5 bases from V and 5 bases from J, the junction contained 9 bases not matched to a gene. The CDR3 loop spans 14 amino acids. Supplemented by reference TRBV5-1 and TRBJ2-5, the full variable domain reads KAGVTQTPRYLIKTRGQQVTLSCSPISGHRSVSWYQQTPGQGLQFLFEYFSETQRNKGNFPGRFSGRQFSNSRSEMNVSTLELGDSALYLCASRPTGPRETQYFGPGTRLLVL.

This clone appeared a few times. The gene calls are TRBV4-2 and TRBJ1-3; 8 bases agree with TRBD1. Unmatched junction bases numbered 3, after V lost 4 bases and J lost 1 base. This CDR3 region has 15 residues. The germline V gene encodes CDR1 LGHNA and CDR2 YNFKEQ. In nucleotides, the CDR3 is TGTGCCAGCAGCCGAGACAGGGGATCTGGAAACACCATATATTTT. The encoded protein is CASSRDRGSGNTIYF.

The chain employs TRBV4-2 and TRBJ2-7; D may be TRBD1 (5 bases). The V end lost 1 base, the J end lost 2 bases, and 6 bases lay between the germline ends. The CDR3 loop spans 13 amino acids. Germline assignment: CDR1 LGHNA and CDR2 YNFKEQ. As DNA, the CDR3 is TGTGCCAGCAGCCAAGGGGGCCCCTACGAGCAGTACTTC. This encodes CASSQGGPYEQYF.

This chain links TRBV7-9 with TRBJ2-2; 10 bases are shared with TRBD1. Trimming removed 7 bases from V and 4 bases from J; junction bases left unmatched: 6. Germline CDR1 reads SEHNR; CDR2 reads FQNEAQ (reference sequence). CDR3 size: 15 residues. The CDR3 DNA is TGTGCCAGCATAGGGACAGGGGTGTTCACCGGGGAGCTGTTTTTT. This codes for CASIGTGVFTGELFF.

This clone was seen once. This sequence joins TRBV10-3 and TRBJ2-6; 7 positions agree with TRBD2. The V segment lost 4 bases and the J segment 1 base; nucleotides outside the gene matches: 1. This CDR3 spans 15 amino acids. CDR1 is ENHRY, CDR2 SYGVKD, per germline. Here the CDR3 reads CAISAGGSGANVLTF. The CDR3 DNA reads as TGTGCCATCAGTGCCGGGGGGTCTGGGGCCAACGTCCTGACTTTC.

V and J are TRBV29-1 and TRBJ2-2, with TRBD1 matching 9 bases. The CDR3 length is 16 residues. From germline, CDR1 is SQVTM and CDR2 ANQGSEA. J lost 4 bases, V lost 4 bases, and 10 bases had no gene match. The CDR3 nucleotides read TGCAGCGTTGGAATTACCGGGACAGGGATCACCGGGGAGCTGTTTTTT. Its protein is CSVGITGTGITGELFF.

The rearrangement joins TRBV5-5 to TRBJ2-5, with TRBD1 matching 7 bases. V lost 3 bases and J lost 2; bases outside the gene matches: 4. The germline V gene has CDR1 SGHKS and CDR2 YYEKEE (reference sequence). The CDR3 consists of 14 residues. The CDR3: CASSSGQLQETQYF. CDR3 nucleotides: TGTGCCAGCAGCTCGGGACAGCTTCAAGAGACCCAGTACTTC.

In this sample, this clone turned up a few times. The chain couples TRBV7-9 to TRBJ2-2; D is ambiguous. This CDR3 contains 12 residues. The V end lost 8 bases, the J end lost 6 bases, and 10 bases lay between the germline ends. Germline CDR1 reads SEHNR; CDR2 reads FQNEAQ (reference sequence). The DNA of the CDR3 is TGTGCCAGCGCTGGCGGCGCCGGGGAGCTGTTTTTT. Protein sequence: CASAGGAGELFF.

The chain combines TRBV7-3 with TRBJ2-2, with TRBD2 matching over 9 bases. V lost 5 bases to trimming and J lost 4 bases; unmatched junction nucleotides: 11. CDR1 and CDR2 from the germline V gene are SGHTA and FQGTGA. This CDR3 has 17 residues. CDR3 nucleotides: TGTGCCAGCAGCCAGACTAGCGGAGGCTCTAGCACCGGGGAGCTGTTTTTT. It translates to CASSQTSGGSSTGELFF.

This rearrangement joins TRBV7-3 to TRBJ2-7, with TRBD2 matching over 7 bases. Germline assignment: CDR1 SGHTA and CDR2 FQGTGA. V shed 2 bases and J 0 bases; nucleotides not matched to a gene: 4. This CDR3 is built from 15 residues. The CDR3 nucleotides are TGTGCCAGCAGCTTACTAGCGGAGAGCTCCTACGAGCAGTACTTC. Amino acid sequence: CASSLLAESSYEQYF.

This clone has just a few counts. This chain connects TRBV5-4 to TRBJ2-7, with 7 bases matching TRBD2. Trimming cost V 7 bases and J 2 bases; bases outside gene matches: 9. This CDR3 contains 14 residues. Germline V CDR1 and CDR2: SGHNT, YYREEE (reference sequence). The CDR3 DNA follows: TGTGCCAGCCGGCCGGGACTAAGCACCTACGAGCAGTACTTC. Amino acids: CASRPGLSTYEQYF.

The J gene is TRBJ1-1, the V gene TRBV19, with D unresolved. In germline, CDR1 is LNHDA, CDR2 SQIVND (reference sequence). Trimming left V 3 bases short and J 4 bases short, with 6 bases between. CDR3 size: 12 residues. For the CDR3, the DNA is TGTGCCAGTAGTATGGAGTTCACTGAAGCTTTCTTT. It yields the protein CASSMEFTEAFF.

This chain joins TRBV6-5 and TRBJ1-2, with 8 bases aligning to TRBD1. Germline V gives CDR1 MNHEY, CDR2 SVGAGI. CDR3 size: 13 residues. V gave up 2 bases and J gave up 7 bases; unmatched junction bases: 3. DNA of the CDR3: TGTGCCAGCAGTTACCGGACAGGGTCTGGCTACACCTTC. Protein product: CASSYRTGSGYTF.

The chain combines TRBV2 with TRBJ1-1; TRBD1 matches at 7 bases. CDR1 is SNHLY and CDR2 is FYNNEI in the germline V gene. The length of the CDR3 is 13 residues. V was pared by 6 bases and J by 3 bases, with 4 bases of the junction left unmatched. Written as DNA, the CDR3 is TGTGCCAGCAGAGTGACAGGGTACACTGAAGCTTTCTTT. It is translated as CASRVTGYTEAFF. Drawing the rest from reference TRBV2 and TRBJ1-1, the complete variable domain is EPEVTQTPSHQVTQMGQEVILRCVPISNHLYFYWYRQILGQKVEFLVSFYNNEISEKSEIFDDQFSVERPDGSNFTLKIRSTKLEDSAMYFCASRVTGYTEAFFGQGTRLTVV.